These 29 T cell receptor beta chains share one sample of origin, sequenced in a study of blood T cell repertoires in COVID-19 (dated by TCRdb to 2020 to 2021). Receptor amplification or capture employed the immunoSEQ multiplex PCR assay. Imported from immuneACCESS, the table was reduced by TCRdb to in-frame sequences with V and J called. These copies leave out some clones; in studies compared against another copy, an unresolved V gene accounts for under half, and the cause of the remainder is not known. For this sample the table gives nearly 200,000 clones, of which just under 85% were detected only once. The ten top clones hold around 6.9% of the sample. What was sequenced was peripheral blood. These receptors originate from a human donor with acute or convalescent COVID-19. The donor label of this sample is uncertain.

The CDR3: CSAAEASYTF. CDR3 in DNA: TGCAGCGCCGCAGAGGCGAGCTACACCTTC. This chain uses TRBV29-1 with TRBJ1-2; D is uncertain. In germline, CDR1 is SQVTM, CDR2 ANQGSEA. The CDR3 spans 10 residues. Trimming took off 7 bases at V and 9 bases at J, with 12 bases between the two ends.

This clone was recorded only once. CDR3 in amino acids: CASSLTGGEGNQPQHF. The CDR3, as DNA: TGTGCCAGCAGTTTAACGGGGGGCGAGGGCAATCAGCCCCAGCATTTT. This chain connects TRBV27 to TRBJ1-5, with D maybe TRBD1 (6 bases). The CDR3 runs 16 residues. V was pared by 2 bases and J by 2 bases, with 13 bases between. CDR1 and CDR2 from the germline V gene are MNHEY and SMNVEV (reference sequence).

The rearrangement links TRBV19 to TRBJ1-4; TRBD1 agrees at 8 bases. The V segment lost 5 bases and the J segment 3 bases; nucleotides outside the gene matches: 8. Germline V gene sequence: CDR1 LNHDA, CDR2 SQIVND (reference sequence). The CDR3 totals 16 residues. The CDR3 loop reads CASSLAGGMSNEKLFF. CDR3 coding DNA: TGTGCCAGTAGTCTAGCAGGGGGCATGTCTAATGAAAAACTGTTTTTT. Combining the CDR3 with reference TRBV19 and TRBJ1-4 gives the whole variable domain DGGITQSPKYLFRKEGQNVTLSCEQNLNHDAMYWYRQDPGQGLRLIYYSQIVNDFQKGDIAEGYSVSREKKESFPLTVTSAQKNPTAFYLCASSLAGGMSNEKLFFGSGTQLSVL.

The chain uses TRBV5-4 and TRBJ2-2; possible D gene TRBD1, 6 bases. V gave up 5 bases and J gave up 6 bases, with 8 bases separating them. CDR3 length equals 12 residues. Germline V lookup: CDR1 SGHNT, CDR2 YYREEE (reference sequence). CDR3 amino acids: CASRRQAGELFF. DNA for the CDR3: TGTGCCAGCAGGAGACAGGCCGGGGAGCTGTTTTTT. Together with reference TRBV5-4 and TRBJ2-2, the CDR3 gives the full variable domain: ETGVTQSPTHLIKTRGQQVTLRCSSQSGHNTVSWYQQALGQGPQFIFQYYREEENGRGNFPPRFSGLQFPNYSSELNVNALELDDSALYLCASRRQAGELFFGEGSRLTVL.

The chain couples TRBV21-1 to TRBJ1-2; the listed D gene, TRBD1, was not tested against the DNA. TRBV21-1 is reported as a pseudogene. The CDR3 is 16 residues long. CDR3 sequence reads: CASRKEDRGRDYGYTF. DNA for the CDR3: TGTGCCAGCAGGAAGGAGGACAGGGGGCGGGACTATGGCTACACCTTC.

This chain links TRBV5-1 with TRBJ2-5; TRBD2 might be the D (5 bases). Per germline, CDR1 SGHRS and CDR2 YFSETQ. V lost 1 base and J 1 base, leaving 5 bases between the germline ends. The CDR3 length is 13 residues. The CDR3 nucleotides are TGCGCCAGCAGCTTGAGCGGCCAAGAGACCCAGTACTTC. The encoded protein is CASSLSGQETQYF.

This chain links TRBV6-2 or TRBV6-3 with TRBJ2-1; 10 bases align to TRBD2. J gave up 6 bases and V 2 bases, and 10 bases lay outside the gene matches. The CDR3 totals 17 residues. The V gene's germline CDR1 is MNHEY and CDR2 SVGEGT. Here the CDR3 DNA reads TGTGCCAGCAGTTACAGGGGAGCGGGAGGGCCCCGCAATGAGCAGTTCTTC. It is translated as CASSYRGAGGPRNEQFF.

The chain uses TRBV6-5 and TRBJ1-4, with 11 bases aligning to TRBD1. Looked up from germline, CDR1 is MNHEY and CDR2 is SVGAGI. There are 15 residues in the CDR3. V dropped 5 bases and J dropped 5; count of bases not matched to a gene: 4. DNA for the CDR3: TGTGCCAGCAGTAGGACAGGGGGCGGGAATGAAAAACTGTTTTTT. Amino acids: CASSRTGGGNEKLFF.

The chain combines TRBV28 with TRBJ1-2, with 8 bases lining up with TRBD1. The V gene's germline CDR1 is MDHEN and CDR2 SYDVKM. The CDR3 extends over 13 amino acids. The ends lost 9 bases at V and 4 bases at J; junction bases unmatched: 7. CDR3 in DNA: TGTGCCAGTTCGGGACAGGCGCGCTATGGCTACACCTTC. This sequence encodes CASSGQARYGYTF.

The chain recombines TRBV4-2 with TRBJ2-2; D remains ambiguous. The CDR3 totals 16 residues. With 4 bases removed from V and 6 bases from J, the gap between germline ends came to 18 bases. CDR1 is LGHNA, CDR2 YNFKEQ, per germline. The CDR3 DNA sequence: TGTGCCAGCAGCCCGACCAGGTCCCTCGGTCCCGGGGAGCTGTTTTTT. Translating it yields CASSPTRSLGPGELFF.

This rearrangement joins TRBV11-2 to TRBJ2-5; no definite D call. Germline V CDR1 and CDR2: SGHAT, FQNNGV. The V end lost 0 bases, the J end lost 6 bases, and 5 bases lay between the germline ends. The CDR3 totals 12 residues. The CDR3 is CASSLDQKTQYF. CDR3 nucleotides: TGTGCCAGCAGCTTAGATCAGAAGACCCAGTACTTC. The full variable domain, completed using reference TRBV11-2 and TRBJ2-5, is EAGVAQSPRYKIIEKRQSVAFWCNPISGHATLYWYQQILGQGPKLLIQFQNNGVVDDSQLPKDRFSAERLKGVDSTLKIQPAKLEDSAVYLCASSLDQKTQYFGPGTRLLVL.

V and J are TRBV6-5 and TRBJ2-4; 8 nucleotides line up with TRBD1. V lost 6 bases, J lost 11 bases, and 12 bases stayed unmatched. The CDR3 consists of 14 residues. CDR1 is MNHEY, CDR2 SVGAGI, per germline. Written as DNA, the CDR3 is TGTGCCAGCAGCCCAACAGGGGGTGGCGTTCTTCAGTACTTC. This gives the protein CASSPTGGGVLQYF.

The CDR3: CASSERRLAGVQEQFF. DNA of the CDR3: TGTGCCAGCAGTGAACGTAGACTAGCGGGAGTACAGGAGCAGTTCTTC. This rearrangement joins TRBV6-1 to TRBJ2-1; TRBD2 agrees at 12 bases. With 2 bases clipped from V and 10 bases from J, the junction kept 9 bases outside the gene matches. Germline lookup yields CDR1 MNHNS and CDR2 SASEGT. The CDR3 has 16 amino acids.

The V call is TRBV19, the J call TRBJ2-6, with D possibly being TRBD1 (5 bases). CDR3 length equals 17 residues. V shed 5 bases and J shed 3 bases, with 17 bases lying between them. Per the germline V gene, CDR1 is LNHDA and CDR2 is SQIVND (reference sequence). This chain's CDR3 is CASSGFPVQVGANVLTF. CDR3 DNA sequence: TGTGCCAGTAGTGGATTCCCCGTACAGGTTGGGGCCAACGTCCTGACTTTC.

The chain carries TRBV7-8 and TRBJ1-1; D unresolved. Deletions cut 3 bases from V and 0 bases from J, with 8 bases between. The V gene's germline CDR1 is SGHVS and CDR2 FQNEAQ. The CDR3 is 14 amino acids. In DNA, the CDR3 is TGTGCCAGCAGCTTCGGCGGGTTGAACACTGAAGCTTTCTTT. Protein: CASSFGGLNTEAFF. The variable domain in full, completed from reference TRBV7-8 and TRBJ1-1, reads GAGVSQSPRYKVAKRGQDVALRCDPISGHVSLFWYQQALGQGPEFLTYFQNEAQLDKSGLPSDRFFAERPEGSVSTLKIQRTQQEDSAVYLCASSFGGLNTEAFFGQGTRLTVV.

Only one count was recorded for this clone. The chain uses TRBV24-1 and TRBJ2-1; tentatively, D is TRBD1 (5 bases). The germline gives CDR1 KGHDR, CDR2 SFDVKD. V was shortened by 4 bases and J by 1 base, with 10 bases between the two germline ends. This CDR3 has 15 amino acids. CDR3 DNA: TGTGCCACCAGTGACGCCAGGGTTTCCTACAATGAGCAGTTCTTC. Its protein is CATSDARVSYNEQFF.

The V call is TRBV5-1, the J call TRBJ1-4, with 7 positions matching TRBD1. V was pared by 0 bases and J by 5 bases, with 1 base of the junction left unmatched. The germline gives CDR1 SGHRS, CDR2 YFSETQ. This CDR3 comprises 14 residues. The CDR3 is CASSLDRGNEKLFF. The DNA of the CDR3 is TGCGCCAGCAGCTTGGACAGGGGAAATGAAAAACTGTTTTTT.

Comments on this clone: The identical CDR3 is also encoded by other nucleotide sequences in the sample. The chain uses TRBV19 and TRBJ1-5, with 8 bases aligning to TRBD1. The ends lost 6 bases at V and 5 bases at J; junction bases unmatched: 0. From germline, CDR1 is LNHDA and CDR2 SQIVND (reference sequence). The CDR3 runs to 12 residues. CDR3 loop: CASRDRDQPQHF. The CDR3 DNA sequence: TGTGCCAGTAGGGACAGGGATCAGCCCCAGCATTTT.

The DNA for the CDR3 is TGTGCCAGCAGCGTAGATTCCTCCGGGGAGCTGTTTTTT. Translated: CASSVDSSGELFF. The chain carries TRBV9 and TRBJ2-2; D unclear. V dropped 0 bases and J dropped 6 bases, with 6 bases sitting between them. Germline V CDR1 and CDR2: SGDLS, YYNGEE. The CDR3 contains 13 residues.

CDR3 sequence: CASSDGMTGGYQPQHF. CDR3 nucleotides: TGTGCCAGCAGTGACGGGATGACAGGGGGCTATCAGCCCCAGCATTTT. The V and J genes are TRBV6-2 or TRBV6-3 and TRBJ1-5, with 10 bases fitting TRBD1. The V segment lost 5 bases and the J segment 5 bases; nucleotides outside the gene matches: 9. The CDR3 runs to 16 residues. Germline V CDR1 and CDR2: MNHEY, SVGEGT.

This rearrangement joins TRBV2 to TRBJ2-3; 7 bases map to TRBD1. J gave up 2 bases and V 7 bases, and 6 bases lay outside the gene matches. Germline V gene lookup returns CDR1 SNHLY and CDR2 FYNNEI. CDR3 size: 14 residues. This CDR3 reads CASTRDRNTDTQYF. The CDR3 region has the DNA TGTGCCAGCACCAGGGACAGAAACACAGATACGCAGTATTTT.

Notes on this clone: One end of the junction is discordant with germline, which a read error may explain. The chain recombines TRBV20-1 with TRBJ1-2, with TRBD1 matching 8 bases. Germline V lookup: CDR1 DFQATT, CDR2 SNEGSKA (reference sequence). The CDR3 is 12 amino acids. The chain's CDR3 is CSASRETGTGIF. The CDR3 DNA follows: TGCAGTGCTAGTAGGGAGACCGGGACAGGTATCTTC.

This rearrangement joins TRBV4-1 to TRBJ1-4; 9 bases match TRBD1. Trimming took 1 base from V and 4 from J; bases not matched to a gene: 4. Germline loops: CDR1 MGHRA, CDR2 YSYEKL. The CDR3 is 16 residues long. CDR3 region: CASSQAPGQGNEKLFF. In DNA form, the CDR3 reads TGCGCCAGCAGCCAAGCTCCGGGACAGGGTAATGAAAAACTGTTTTTT.

The rearrangement joins TRBV7-2 to TRBJ2-1; 9 bases match TRBD2. Germline values: CDR1 SGHTA, CDR2 FQGNSA. Losses at the gene ends were 1 base for V and 4 bases for J; bases not matched to a gene: 5. There are 16 residues in the CDR3. CDR3 coding DNA: TGTGCCAGCAGCTTAGAAGGGACTAGCTTGTACAATGAGCAGTTCTTC. Translation: CASSLEGTSLYNEQFF.

The chain carries TRBV27 and TRBJ2-1; 8 bases are shared with TRBD2. Germline-derived CDR1 and CDR2 are MNHEY and SMNVEV (reference sequence). J lost 7 bases, V lost 2 bases, and 7 bases had no gene match. The CDR3 sequence is 15 residues long. The CDR3 is CASSLNAGGKNEQFF. CDR3 DNA sequence: TGTGCCAGCAGTTTAAACGCGGGAGGTAAGAATGAGCAGTTCTTC.

The V and J genes are TRBV24-1 and TRBJ1-4; 7 nucleotides agree with TRBD1. The V gene end was trimmed by 4 bases and the J gene end by 10 bases; junction bases not matched to a gene: 11. CDR3 size: 15 residues. CDR1 KGHDR and CDR2 SFDVKD come from the germline V gene. As DNA, the CDR3 is TGTGCCACCAGTGAAACCGACAGGGTGATAGGAAAACTGTTTTTT. Translated: CATSETDRVIGKLFF.

The chain employs TRBV19 and TRBJ1-1; 7 bases match TRBD1. The V and J ends lost 4 bases and 6 bases, in that order; junction bases with no gene match: 8. CDR1 and CDR2 from the germline V gene are LNHDA and SQIVND (reference sequence). The length of the CDR3 is 14 residues. CDR3 DNA sequence: TGTGCCAGTAGTACCACGACAGGGCTCGCTGAAGCTTTCTTT. Translation: CASSTTTGLAEAFF. Full variable domain (outside the CDR3, taken from reference TRBV19 and TRBJ1-1): DGGITQSPKYLFRKEGQNVTLSCEQNLNHDAMYWYRQDPGQGLRLIYYSQIVNDFQKGDIAEGYSVSREKKESFPLTVTSAQKNPTAFYLCASSTTTGLAEAFFGQGTRLTVV.

The V gene is TRBV29-1, the J gene TRBJ1-6; no firm D call. Trimming stripped 8 bases from V and 2 bases from J, with 10 bases between. The CDR3 has 13 amino acids. Germline assignment: CDR1 SQVTM and CDR2 ANQGSEA. The CDR3 loop is CSTRETYNSPLHF. The CDR3, as DNA: TGCAGCACGAGGGAAACCTATAATTCACCCCTCCACTTT.

J is TRBJ2-7 and V is TRBV4-1, with TRBD2 identical over 12 bases. In germline, CDR1 is MGHRA, CDR2 YSYEKL. This CDR3 is built from 18 residues. The ends lost 0 bases at V and 2 bases at J; junction bases unmatched: 8. Written as DNA, the CDR3 is TGCGCCAGCAGCCAAGAAAGGAGACTAGCGGGAGTTACCTACGAGCAGTACTTC. Its translation: CASSQERRLAGVTYEQYF.